A single sample is the source of the 10 T cell receptor beta chains below, sequenced in a study of T-cell memory formation after mild COVID-19. TCRdb used MiXCR to reprocess the 5' RACE reads, holding one entry per CDR3 protein. The sample includes hundreds of thousands of distinct CDR3 sequences, about 16% of them seen just once. The sequencing input was PBMCs or a T cell subset sorted from them (not recorded which). All receptors derive from a young man who had mild COVID-19 (a few samples of this study predate the infection). Cell type and time point are not known.

This clonotype was seen ten or more times. The V and J genes are TRBV5-1 and TRBJ1-5; the match to TRBD1 covers 7 bases. Looked up from germline, CDR1 is SGHRS and CDR2 is YFSETQ. The CDR3 has 14 residues. V was pared by 0 bases and J by 6 bases, with 3 bases of the junction left unmatched. CDR3 nucleotides: TGCGCCAGCAGCTTGGTCGACAGGGCTCAGCCCCAGCATTTT. Its translation: CASSLVDRAQPQHF.

This clonotype occurred a few times. The rearrangement uses TRBV7-6 and TRBJ2-2; no definite D call. V gave up 1 base and J gave up 4 bases, with 10 bases separating them. CDR1 is SGHVS, CDR2 FNYEAQ, per germline. The CDR3 is 15 amino acids. For the CDR3, the DNA is TGTGCCAGCAGCTTAGTGGCGTCAGTCACCGGGGAGCTGTTTTTT. Protein product: CASSLVASVTGELFF.

The V and J genes are TRBV20-1 and TRBJ1-5, with a tentative D call TRBD1 (6 bases). CDR1 DFQATT and CDR2 SNEGSKA come from the germline V gene (reference sequence). With 6 bases removed from V and 3 bases from J, the gap between germline ends came to 15 bases. This CDR3 is 14 amino acids long. Here the CDR3 DNA reads TGCAGTGCATTCGGACAGTCCGACAATCAGCCCCAGCATTTT. This sequence encodes CSAFGQSDNQPQHF.

This sequence joins TRBV4-2 and TRBJ1-6; D may be TRBD1 (6 bases). V was shortened by 1 base and J by 7 bases, with 11 bases between the two germline ends. The CDR3 runs to 15 residues. Looked up from germline, CDR1 is LGHNA and CDR2 is YNFKEQ. The CDR3: CASSQAQGSNSPLHF. The CDR3 nucleotides read TGTGCCAGCAGCCAAGCTCAGGGGTCGAATTCACCCCTCCACTTT.

The chain is built from TRBV28 and TRBJ2-6, with D tentatively TRBD1 (5 bases). The CDR3 spans 15 residues. CDR1 and CDR2 (germline): MDHEN, SYDVKM. V was shortened by 5 bases and J by 2 bases, with 10 bases between the two germline ends. The CDR3 spells CASSLLGPGANVLTF. The CDR3 coding sequence is TGTGCCAGCAGTCTTCTGGGGCCTGGGGCCAACGTCCTGACTTTC.

The genes are TRBV7-6 and TRBJ2-7; tentatively, D is TRBD1 (6 bases). Germline CDR1 SGHVS, CDR2 FNYEAQ. Trimming took 0 bases from V and 2 from J, leaving 11 bases between them. The CDR3 contains 15 residues. CDR3 sequence reads: CASSLAPGQTYEQYF. DNA for the CDR3: TGTGCCAGCAGCTTAGCCCCCGGACAGACCTACGAGCAGTACTTC.

The V call is TRBV24-1, the J call TRBJ2-5; D may be TRBD2 (5 bases). Germline CDR1 reads KGHDR; CDR2 reads SFDVKD. The CDR3 has 15 residues. Trimming removed 2 bases from V and 0 bases from J, with 9 bases in between. DNA of the CDR3: TGTGCCACCAGTGATTCGGGAAAGTACCAAGAGACCCAGTACTTC. Translation: CATSDSGKYQETQYF.

This rearrangement joins TRBV7-2 to TRBJ2-1; 8 bases line up with TRBD2. J was trimmed by 7 bases and V by 0 bases; bases with no gene match: 8. This CDR3 region has 16 residues. From germline, CDR1 is SGHTA and CDR2 FQGNSA. The CDR3 coding sequence is TGTGCCAGCAGCTTAGCGGGAGCGGGGGCTTGGAATGAGCAGTTCTTC. Translation gives CASSLAGAGAWNEQFF.

This chain uses TRBV3-1 with TRBJ1-2; no clear D. This CDR3 is 13 amino acids long. V was cut by 4 bases and J by 2 bases, with 8 bases left in between. Germline V CDR1 and CDR2: LGHDT, YNNKEL (reference sequence). CDR3 sequence reads: CASSLMTNYGYTF. The CDR3 nucleotides read TGTGCCAGCAGCCTCATGACGAACTATGGCTACACCTTC.

This clonotype was detected many times. The V and J genes are TRBV7-2 and TRBJ1-6, with D tentatively TRBD1 (6 bases). Germline V gene lookup returns CDR1 SGHTA and CDR2 FQGNSA. The CDR3 runs 14 residues. Trimming removed 4 bases at V and 9 bases at J, with 13 bases between. Here the CDR3 DNA reads TGTGCCAGCAGCTGGCAGGGGATTTTTTCACCCCTCCACTTT. Amino acids: CASSWQGIFSPLHF.